Sequencing of this TCR beta chain was carried out in a study of T cell repertoires in cytomegalovirus infection. Background on the study: Shared public TCR beta signatures pointed to both CMV infection and a matching HLA type.

Via MiXCR, TCRdb re-called the reads, giving one row per CDR3 protein. The table has hundreds of thousands of distinct CDR3 sequences, about two fifths seen once. This clonotype was picked up one time. Antigen specificity is unknown. The ends lost 4 bases at V and 5 bases at J; junction bases unmatched: 6. The CDR3 totals 15 residues. Per germline, CDR1 SGHTA and CDR2 FQGTGA. General observations from the study: CMV carriers with the relevant HLA were identified by cumulative public TCR beta family frequency. HLA-C-restricted CMV clonotypes gave the most frequent clonotype in two of eight donors.

The chain employs TRBV7-3 and TRBJ2-5; 11 bases are a match to TRBD2. This sample comprised cultured PBMCs, obtained from culture after CMV antigen stimulation. The sequence came from a human donor in good health (CMV status not recorded). Some clones in this sample may be carry-over from other donors' samples. In DNA, the CDR3 is TGTGCCAGCAGCTCAACTAGCGGGAGTGAGGAGACCCAGTACTTC. Amino acids: CASSSTSGSEETQYF.